These T cell receptor beta chains were read from a single sample in a study of OX40 agonist ivuxolimab in advanced cancers. Sequencing was performed with immunoSEQ multiplex PCR; in TCRdb, only in-frame clones are kept and a portion is missing. The sample contains over 55,000 clones, roughly 90% of which appear only once. Sequencing was performed on CD4+ or CD8+ T cells sorted from blood, taken in a trial of the OX40 agonist ivuxolimab. Receptor source: an adult with an advanced solid tumor such as melanoma, head and neck, liver or kidney cancer. Both conserved end residues are part of each CDR3. The D gene is left open where the match is weak. Clone size appears in some rows only: once, few, many, or a class for an expanded clone.

V,size,D,J,DNA,CDR3
TRBV5-1,-,TRBD1,TRBJ2-3,TGCGCCAGCAGCTTGGCAGGGGGCGGTCACACAGATACGCAGTATTTT,CASSLAGGGHTDTQYF
TRBV6-6,once,TRBD1,TRBJ1-5,TGTGCCAGCACCTCAGGGGGGGAGCGGCTCCAGCATTTT,CASTSGGERLQHF
TRBV5-1,-,-,TRBJ2-5,TGCGCCAGCAGCCTCGGAACCGCCCAAGAGACCCAGTACTTC,CASSLGTAQETQYF
TRBV7-2,-,-,TRBJ2-7,TGTGCCAGCAGCCCGGGCGGCGGGACTTCCTACGAGCAGTACTTC,CASSPGGGTSYEQYF
TRBV5-1,-,TRBD1,TRBJ1-6,TGCGCCAGCAGCTGGACAGGGCAGAATTCACCCCTCCACTTT,CASSWTGQNSPLHF
TRBV4-2,-,-,TRBJ2-5,TGTGCCAGCAGCCAAGGACAGTACCAAGAGACCCAGTACTTC,CASSQGQYQETQYF
TRBV19,-,-,TRBJ2-5,TGTGCCAGTAGTGGACAATCTTCTCGGGGGCCCCAGTACTTC,CASSGQSSRGPQYF
TRBV29-1,-,TRBD1,TRBJ1-6,TGCAGCGTGATGGGACAGGAGAATTCACCCCTCCACTTT,CSVMGQENSPLHF
TRBV6-5,-,TRBD2,TRBJ2-7,TGTGCCAGCAGACCTAGCGGGAGTTTAAACGAGCAGTACTTC,CASRPSGSLNEQYF
TRBV29-1,-,-,TRBJ2-7,TGCAGCTTCGCCCGGAGTGGGTCCTACGAGCAGTACTTC,CSFARSGSYEQYF
TRBV5-1,-,TRBD1,TRBJ2-1,TGCGCCAGCAGCGACCGGGACAGGCGTAGCAATGAGCAGTTCTTC,CASSDRDRRSNEQFF
TRBV7-8,-,-,TRBJ2-7,TGTGCCAGCAGCCCCACCCCCTACGAGCAGTACTTC,CASSPTPYEQYF
TRBV27,-,-,TRBJ2-3,TGTGCCAGCAGTTTGGAGTTCCTTAGCACAGATACGCAGTATTTT,CASSLEFLSTDTQYF
TRBV27,-,TRBD1,TRBJ1-6,TGTGCCAGCAGTTTACTCAAGGCAGGGGGTGACCCTACGACCCTCCACTTT,CASSLLKAGGDPTTLHF
TRBV29-1,-,-,TRBJ2-5,TGCAGCGTTGTTGGCCCGGACAGAGAGACCCAGTACTTC,CSVVGPDRETQYF
TRBV30,-,-,TRBJ2-5,TGTGCCTGGAGTGTCCACCAAACGGAGACCCAGTACTTC,CAWSVHQTETQYF
TRBV11-2,-,-,TRBJ2-7,TGTGCCAGCAGCCCCGGGCCGGCCTACGAGCAGTACTTC,CASSPGPAYEQYF
TRBV7-2,few,-,TRBJ1-2,TGTGCCAGCAGCTTAGAGCGGGCCGGCACCTTC,CASSLERAGTF
TRBV7-2,-,-,TRBJ2-1,TGTGCCAGCAGCTTAGCGCCCGACAGGTCTGGGGGGAGGGCCGGTGAGCAGTTCTTC,CASSLAPDRSGGRAGEQFF
TRBV7-2,-,-,TRBJ2-5,TGTGCCAGCAGCTTAGCGTCTAGACCACAAGAGACCCAGTACTTC,CASSLASRPQETQYF
TRBV27,-,TRBD1,TRBJ1-2,TGTGCCAGCAGTTTATCCGACAGGGGGGGAGGGGGCTACACCTTC,CASSLSDRGGGGYTF
TRBV19,-,-,TRBJ1-5,TGTGCCAGTAGTATGAACCCTCTGAGCGCGTCCCCCCAGCATTTT,CASSMNPLSASPQHF
TRBV5-1,-,TRBD1,TRBJ2-2,TGCGCCAGCAGCATAGGACAGGGGTTCGGGGAGCTGTTTTTT,CASSIGQGFGELFF
TRBV29-1,-,TRBD1,TRBJ2-5,TGCAGCGTCACAGGGGAATCAGAGACCCAGTACTTC,CSVTGESETQYF
TRBV28,-,-,TRBJ1-3,TGTGCCAGCGGCGGATTTAGGGGGACTGGAAACACCATATATTTT,CASGGFRGTGNTIYF
TRBV7-8,few,-,TRBJ2-1,TGTGCCAGCTCTGGCGGGCTCCGGGACAATGAGCAGTTCTTC,CASSGGLRDNEQFF
TRBV5-1,-,TRBD2,TRBJ2-5,TGCGCCAGTTCGCTTAGCGGGCGGGAACAAGAGACCCAGTACTTC,CASSLSGREQETQYF
TRBV6-5,-,TRBD2,TRBJ2-5,TGTGCCAGCAGGACTAGCCCAATAGAACAAGAGACCCAGTACTTC,CASRTSPIEQETQYF
TRBV5-6,-,-,TRBJ2-6,TGTGCCAGCAGCTCCCCAGGGACAGGGGCCAACGTCCTGACTTTC,CASSSPGTGANVLTF
TRBV19,-,-,TRBJ1-5,TGTGCCAGTAGTCCCTGGGGGGCGCAGTCTCAGCCCCAGCATTTT,CASSPWGAQSQPQHF
TRBV5-1,-,-,TRBJ2-5,TGCGCCAGCAGCTTGGAGGCGTTTCAAGAGACCCAGTACTTC,CASSLEAFQETQYF
TRBV19,once,-,TRBJ2-2,TGTGCCAGTAGTATTAAGGGGGGACAAGCCCCGAACACCGGGGAGCTGTTTTTT,CASSIKGGQAPNTGELFF
TRBV29-1,-,-,TRBJ1-2,TGCAGCGTTGAAGATCTTGCATCGGGGGACACCTTC,CSVEDLASGDTF
TRBV6-6,-,-,TRBJ1-4,TGTGCCAGCTTAGGATTAGTGGGGCCGTTTTTT,CASLGLVGPFF
TRBV7-9,-,-,TRBJ2-7,TGTGCCAGCACCCCCGGGGGCGAGCAGTACTTC,CASTPGGEQYF
TRBV7-8,-,-,TRBJ2-7,TGTGCCAGCAGCTCGCGGACATTTTGGGAGCAGTACTTC,CASSSRTFWEQYF
TRBV9,-,-,TRBJ1-1,TGTGCCAGCAGCGGTAATGTGGACACTGAAGCTTTCTTT,CASSGNVDTEAFF
TRBV28,-,TRBD1,TRBJ1-1,TGTGCCAGCAGGTCGACAGGGGGCAAGACTGAAGCTTTCTTT,CASRSTGGKTEAFF
TRBV30,-,TRBD1,TRBJ1-2,TGTGCCTGGAGTGTTTCCGTGTTGAGGGGGCGAGACTATGGCTACACCTTC,CAWSVSVLRGRDYGYTF
TRBV28,once,-,TRBJ1-2,TGTGCCACTACGTACGGGCCCTATGGCTACACCTTC,CATTYGPYGYTF